A selection of T cell receptor beta chains follows, all from one sample in a study of blood T cell repertoires in COVID-19. Produced via immunoSEQ multiplex PCR; TCRdb's table is partial and in-frame only. The sample holds over 200,000 clones, approximately 84% seen once. Sequenced material: PBMCs or T cells enriched from blood (not recorded which). The receptors stem from a man between 60 and 75 years old who had recovered from COVID-19. Both conserved end residues are part of each CDR3. The order of the fields is clone size, J gene, V gene, D gene, CDR3 DNA, CDR3 protein. D genes are given only for firm matches. Some rows have no size entry. The others give once, few or many, or a class for an expanded clone.

- | TRBJ1-1 | TRBV6-5 | TRBD1 | TGTGCCAGCAGTTGGACAGGGGGCACTGAAGCTTTCTTT | CASSWTGGTEAFF
once | TRBJ1-5 | TRBV5-5 | TRBD1 | TGTGCCAGCAGCTGGGGACAGATCAATCAGCCCCAGCATTTT | CASSWGQINQPQHF
- | TRBJ2-1 | TRBV9 | TRBD2 | TGTGCCAGCAGCCGGACTAGCGGGGATGAGCAGTTCTTC | CASSRTSGDEQFF
- | TRBJ1-5 | TRBV7-9 | - | TGTGCCAGCAGCACCTCAGGGGCCGTTCAGCCCCAGCATTTT | CASSTSGAVQPQHF
- | TRBJ1-5 | TRBV19 | - | TGTGCCAGTAGTATAGTGTCCAGGGTTAGCAATCAGCCCCAGCATTTT | CASSIVSRVSNQPQHF
- | TRBJ2-5 | TRBV7-9 | - | TGTGCCAGCAGCTTAGAAGCGCAGACCCAGTACTTC | CASSLEAQTQYF
- | TRBJ1-5 | TRBV6-4 | - | TGTGCCAGCAGTGAGACGGGCGGGCAGCCCCAGCATTTT | CASSETGGQPQHF
once | TRBJ2-1 | TRBV18 | TRBD2 | TGTGCCAGCTCACCACCCAGCGGGGTGTCCAATGAGCAGTTCTTC | CASSPPSGVSNEQFF
- | TRBJ1-2 | TRBV11-3 | TRBD1 | TGTGCCAGCAGCTCGGAACAGGGGTATGGCTACACCTTC | CASSSEQGYGYTF
- | TRBJ2-7 | TRBV11-2 | TRBD2 | TGTGCCAGCAGCTTAGTCGGGACTACCTACGAGCAGTACTTC | CASSLVGTTYEQYF
- | TRBJ2-3 | TRBV2 | - | TGTGCCAGCACTAACACAGATACGCAGTATTTT | CASTNTDTQYF
once | TRBJ1-6 | TRBV27 | TRBD1 | TGTGCCAGCAGAGCGCCGGGACAGGGGCATAATTCACCCCTCCACTTT | CASRAPGQGHNSPLHF
- | TRBJ1-6 | TRBV10-3 | TRBD1 | TGTGCCATCAGTACCAGGGGGCACTTGGTTAATTCACCCCTCCACTTT | CAISTRGHLVNSPLHF
- | TRBJ2-7 | TRBV29-1 | - | TGCAGCGCCTTCGAGACAGGAACCTACGAGCAGTACTTC | CSAFETGTYEQYF
- | TRBJ1-6 | TRBV7-2 | - | TGTGCCAGCAGCTCGCGTTATGCGGGAAGCTCCTATAATTCACCCCTCCACTTT | CASSSRYAGSSYNSPLHF
- | TRBJ1-2 | TRBV11-2 | TRBD1 | TGTGCCAGCAGCTTAGTGGTGACAGGGGATGGCTACACCTTC | CASSLVVTGDGYTF
- | TRBJ1-1 | TRBV3-1/TRBV3-2 | TRBD1 | TGTGCCAGCAGCTCCGGGACAGGGGTATGGAACACTGAAGCTTTCTTT | CASSSGTGVWNTEAFF
- | TRBJ1-2 | TRBV6-1 | - | TGTGCCAGCAGTGAAGCGGAGGTCGGGTTGAATGGCTACACCTTC | CASSEAEVGLNGYTF
- | TRBJ2-3 | TRBV7-3 | - | TGTGCCAGCAGCCTAGGAGACTACCCTTCCACAGATACGCAGTATTTT | CASSLGDYPSTDTQYF
- | TRBJ1-4 | TRBV6-6 | TRBD1 | TGTGCCAGCCGGGGACAGGGGGCAGTTCATAATGAAAAACTGTTTTTT | CASRGQGAVHNEKLFF
once | TRBJ2-1 | TRBV5-1 | TRBD2 | TGCGCCAGCAGCTTTGACGGGGGGAGCTCCTACAATGAGCAGTTCTTC | CASSFDGGSSYNEQFF
- | TRBJ1-2 | TRBV12-3/TRBV12-4 | - | TGTGCCAGCAGTTTTTCCCTGGGCTACACCTTC | CASSFSLGYTF
- | TRBJ2-7 | TRBV29-1 | TRBD1 | TGCAGCGTTTCGACAGGGCTTGGGGCTACCTACGAGCAGTACTTC | CSVSTGLGATYEQYF
- | TRBJ2-7 | TRBV11-2 | - | TGTGCCAGCAGCTTAGACTGGGCCTACGACGAGCAGTACTTC | CASSLDWAYDEQYF
- | TRBJ2-3 | TRBV10-2 | TRBD2 | TGCGCCAGCAGTGATTTACTAGCGGGGGGCACAGATACGCAGTATTTT | CASSDLLAGGTDTQYF
- | TRBJ1-1 | TRBV5-1 | TRBD1 | TGCGCCAGCAGCCCAGACAGGGAGGTTGAAGCTTTCTTT | CASSPDREVEAFF
- | TRBJ2-2 | TRBV6-5 | TRBD2 | TGTGCCAGCAGTTATTGGGAGGGACTAGAAGTCGGGGAGCTGTTTTTT | CASSYWEGLEVGELFF
- | TRBJ2-1 | TRBV7-8 | - | TGTGCCAGCAGCTTAGCCAACAGCAACCTTTACAATGAGCAGTTCTTC | CASSLANSNLYNEQFF